This TCR beta chain was identified in a study of blood T cell repertoires in COVID-19. Whole-study context: The study drew acute and convalescent COVID-19 samples from the United States, Italy and Spain.

Recruitment covered about 25 US areas and drew participants whose ages spanned roughly 18 to 90 years. Clinical history as reported by participants underpinned cohort assignment. This CDR3 comprises 16 residues. From germline, CDR1 is ENHRY and CDR2 SYGVKD. Deletions cut 6 bases from V and 2 bases from J, with 14 bases between. Per the original data handling: It was from reference gene primer amplification that nucleated cell counts were estimated. Generated by immunoSEQ multiplex PCR, the TCRdb table keeps only in-frame clones and is missing some. V and J calls and clone size come straight from that table; D and trimming were deduced from the DNA. Counted here are 350,000 to 550,000 clones, around 87% occurring once; the ten biggest clones make up 0.9% to 1.2%.

Input material: PBMCs or T cells enriched from blood (not recorded which). This clonotype originated in a man under 40 who had recovered from COVID-19. The V and J genes are TRBV10-3 and TRBJ2-6; no clear D gene. CDR3 region: CAISHVEVTGANVLTF. The DNA of the CDR3 is TGTGCCATCAGCCATGTAGAGGTAACTGGGGCCAACGTCCTGACTTTC.